This TCR beta chain was recorded in a study of identical twins. Study observations and caveats: Fewer insertions marked abundant cord blood beta clonotypes; young adult naive trended weakly, memory not at all.

A universal primer site arose from template switching, and cDNA bore unique molecular identifiers. TCRdb analysed the 5' RACE reads with MiXCR anew, one entry per CDR3 protein. The table shows some 600,000 distinct CDR3 sequences, with 7.1% occurring only once. With no exceptions, donors were healthy Caucasians. The CDR3 contains 17 residues. Germline CDR1 is MGHRA and CDR2 is YSYEKL. V lost 3 bases to trimming and J lost 5 bases; unmatched junction nucleotides: 9. This clonotype was detected many times. Its antigen is unknown. This sample also appeared in a second study, on yellow fever vaccine responses in identical twins. As that study records: Twins showed a vaccine T cell response that reportedly seemed partly convergent, partly personalized.

Sequencing was carried out using PBMCs. The clonotype comes from a woman aged 18-35 years in good health. The V call is TRBV4-1, the J call TRBJ2-7, with 14 bases identical to TRBD2. This chain's CDR3 is CASSQDSGLAGAHEQYF. Written as DNA, the CDR3 is TGCGCCAGCAGCCAGGACTCGGGACTAGCGGGAGCTCACGAGCAGTACTTC.